This is a list of T cell receptor beta chains from one sample in a study of blood T cell repertoires in COVID-19. Profiled with immunoSEQ multiplex PCR; TCRdb holds only in-frame clones, not every one. The data contain around 27,000 clones, around 83% of them singletons. Material for sequencing was peripheral blood. The receptors come from a man in his sixties or seventies with active COVID-19. The CDR3 runs from the conserved cysteine through the conserved F or W. D genes are given only for firm matches. Rows give clone size only sometimes, using once, few, many, or a class for an expanded clone.

TRBJ2-7	.	TRBV28	.	TGTGCCAGCAGTGCACCTAGGTACGAGCAGTACTTC	CASSAPRYEQYF
TRBJ1-1	.	TRBV29-1	.	TGCAGCGTTGAAGAAGGTTGGGAAGGGGGGGCGGATGAAGCTTTCTTT	CSVEEGWEGGADEAFF
TRBJ1-4	.	TRBV28	.	TGTGCCAGCAGGCGCGGACTCGGACAGAATGAAAAACTGTTTTTT	CASRRGLGQNEKLFF
TRBJ2-3	few	TRBV7-2	.	TGTGCCAGCAGCTCCGACATTGATACGCAGTATTTT	CASSSDIDTQYF
TRBJ2-1	.	TRBV9	TRBD2	TGTGCCAGCAGCACCGGACGGGGGGGCCCCAATGAGCAGTTCTTC	CASSTGRGGPNEQFF
TRBJ1-1	once	TRBV5-6	TRBD1	TGTGCCAGCAGCCGGACAGGGACTGAAGCTTTCTTT	CASSRTGTEAFF
TRBJ1-3	.	TRBV28	.	TGTGCCAGCAGTTTTGACAAGAGAGGAAACACCATATATTTT	CASSFDKRGNTIYF
TRBJ2-6	once	TRBV3-1/TRBV3-2	TRBD1	TGTGCCAGCAGCCTTCGGACAGGGGGCTCTGGGGCCAACGTCCTGACTTTC	CASSLRTGGSGANVLTF
TRBJ1-2	.	TRBV29-1	.	TGCAGCGTTGAAGATCCCAGGGTCAGGAATGGCTACACCTTC	CSVEDPRVRNGYTF
TRBJ1-3	.	TRBV6-1	.	TGTGCCAGCAGTGAAGGGAGCTCTGGAAACACCATATATTTT	CASSEGSSGNTIYF
TRBJ1-1	.	TRBV30	.	TGTGCCTGGAGTTGGGAGGGTGAAGCTTTCTTT	CAWSWEGEAFF
TRBJ2-3	.	TRBV7-3	TRBD2	TGTGCCAGCAGTCGCGGGGGGGCAGATACGCAGTATTTT	CASSRGGADTQYF
TRBJ1-1	once	TRBV4-1	TRBD1	TGCGCCAGCAGCCGAAACAGGGGGGGGACTGAAGCTTTCTTT	CASSRNRGGTEAFF
TRBJ2-6	once	TRBV19	.	TGTGCCAGTATTGACGGGGGAAGCTCTGGGGCCAACGTCCTGACTTTC	CASIDGGSSGANVLTF
TRBJ2-7	.	TRBV29-1	TRBD2	TGCAGCGCCCTTGGCAGTACGGGGGGCGAGCAGTACTTC	CSALGSTGGEQYF
TRBJ2-5	.	TRBV5-1	.	TGCGCCAGCAGCTTTGGTAGCGGCCCGTACCAAGAGACCCAGTACTTC	CASSFGSGPYQETQYF
TRBJ2-2	.	TRBV2	TRBD2	TGTGCCAGCAGTGAGACTAGCGGGGTTGCTGGGGAGCTGTTTTTT	CASSETSGVAGELFF
TRBJ2-4	.	TRBV28	TRBD1	TGTGCCAGCAGTTTATCCGGGACAGGGGGCGGAGGGGCCAAAAACATTCAGTACTTC	CASSLSGTGGGGAKNIQYF
TRBJ2-7	.	TRBV28	.	TGTGCCAGCAGCCCGGGGAGCTCCTACGAGCAGTACTTC	CASSPGSSYEQYF
TRBJ1-3	.	TRBV29-1	.	TGCAGCGTTGCACAACAGGGTAAACTCTCTGGAAACACCATATATTTT	CSVAQQGKLSGNTIYF
TRBJ1-1	.	TRBV12-3/TRBV12-4	.	TGTGCCAGCAGTCCCGGGACTGGGGCCGCTTTCTTT	CASSPGTGAAFF
TRBJ1-4	.	TRBV6-5	TRBD1	TGTGCCAGCAGTTATTCCTACAGGGGCCTTAATGAAAAACTGTTTTTT	CASSYSYRGLNEKLFF
TRBJ1-1	.	TRBV7-3	.	TGTGCCAGCAGCTTAATGGGGGCTGGCGGTACTGAAGCTTTCTTT	CASSLMGAGGTEAFF
TRBJ1-1	.	TRBV29-1	TRBD1	TGCAGCGTTGCGAGGGACAGTTGGACTGAAGCTTTCTTT	CSVARDSWTEAFF
TRBJ2-3	.	TRBV9	.	TGTGCCAGCAGCGTGTCTTTCACAGATACGCAGTATTTT	CASSVSFTDTQYF
TRBJ2-5	.	TRBV5-1	TRBD2	TGCGCCAGCAGCTTAGAATTTTTCCAGCGGGGGGGTAAAGAGACCCAGTACTTC	CASSLEFFQRGGKETQYF
TRBJ1-2	.	TRBV5-4	TRBD1	TGTGCCAGCAGCTTAGGACAGGGAAACTATGGCTACACCTTC	CASSLGQGNYGYTF
TRBJ1-1	few	TRBV6-5	.	TGTGCCAGCAGTCTCATTGGAACGGGAACTGAAGCTTTCTTT	CASSLIGTGTEAFF
TRBJ1-1	once	TRBV9	.	TGTGCCAGCAGCGTTGGACACATGAACACTGAAGCTTTCTTT	CASSVGHMNTEAFF
TRBJ2-2	.	TRBV19	TRBD1	TGTGCCAGTAGTATGGGACAGGGGTCCGGGGAGCTGTTTTTT	CASSMGQGSGELFF
TRBJ2-1	few	TRBV9	.	TGTGCCAGCAGCGACACTAGGAGGTCCTACAATGAGCAGTTCTTC	CASSDTRRSYNEQFF
TRBJ1-1	.	TRBV27	TRBD1	TGTGCCAGCAGTTTCAGGGGGCTTGGAAAAGCTTTCTTT	CASSFRGLGKAFF
TRBJ1-5	.	TRBV28	TRBD1	TGTGCCAGCAGTTTACTGGGACAGGGAGGAACGGGGCCCCAGCATTTT	CASSLLGQGGTGPQHF
TRBJ2-7	once	TRBV9	.	TGTGCCAGCAGCGTCGCCGAAGGGAGCTACGAGCAGTACTTC	CASSVAEGSYEQYF
TRBJ1-3	.	TRBV7-9	.	TGTGCCAGCAGCTTAGGGGCAGCCTCTGGAAACACCATATATTTT	CASSLGAASGNTIYF
TRBJ1-1	once	TRBV7-9	TRBD1	TGTGCCAGCAGCTCCGGACAGGGTGGAGCTTTCTTT	CASSSGQGGAFF
TRBJ2-3	.	TRBV19	TRBD2	TGTGCGGCAGGGAAGCATCGGGGGGGGACAGATACGCAGTATTTT	CAAGKHRGGTDTQYF
TRBJ1-4	.	TRBV5-3	TRBD1	TGTGCCAGAAGCCAGGGGGCTGGTAATGAAAAACTGTTTTTT	CARSQGAGNEKLFF
TRBJ1-5	.	TRBV3-1/TRBV3-2	.	TGTGCCAGCAGCCTCGGGAACCACAATCAGCCCCAGCATTTT	CASSLGNHNQPQHF
TRBJ1-5	.	TRBV28	.	TGTGCCAGCAGCCCCCCCGGAGAGATCTATAGCAATCAGCCCCAGCATTTT	CASSPPGEIYSNQPQHF
TRBJ1-5	.	TRBV11-3	.	TGTGCCAGCAGCTTAGATAGATCCTGGAGGTGGCCCCAGCATTTT	CASSLDRSWRWPQHF